The T cell receptor beta chain described here comes from a study of metastatic and nonmetastatic thyroid tumors. In the study overall: From malignant and benign thyroid patients, repertoires in blood and in tumor or nodule tissue were compared.

TCRdb reprocessed the PCR reads via MiXCR. The table includes 30,000 to 35,000 clones, about 15% detected once. The CDR3 covers 14 residues. V was trimmed by 2 bases and J by 6 bases, leaving 13 bases between them. Germline V gives CDR1 MNHEY, CDR2 SVGEGT. None of the patients had undergone any treatment ahead of thyroid surgery. Sequencing was done on a sample of blood. This clonotype was obtained from a male donor with papillary thyroid cancer or a benign thyroid nodule (not recorded which). Some clones in this sample may be carry-over from other donors' samples. The genes are TRBV6-2 or TRBV6-3 and TRBJ1-2; D remains unclear. The CDR3 DNA is TGTGCCAGCAGTTACATTCCGGTCAACCATGGCTACACCTTC. It yields the protein CASSYIPVNHGYTF.